Sequencing of this T cell receptor (beta chain) was carried out in a study of shared clonotypes between healthy human individuals. In germline, CDR1 is MRHNA, CDR2 SNTAGT. The CDR3 is 13 amino acids. Trimming took off 8 bases at V and 2 bases at J, with 12 bases between the two ends. Measured with immunoSEQ multiplex PCR; TCRdb has only the in-frame clones, and not every one. Of some 2,000,000 clones listed, 90% to 95% are singletons. This chain connects TRBV6-4 to TRBJ1-2, with a tentative D call TRBD1 (5 bases). The source is a man younger than 30 in good health. The material sequenced was naive CD4+ T cells sorted from blood. Documented subset: CD45RA+ positively selected. The CDR3 spells CASRPGTNYGYTF. The CDR3 DNA reads TGTGCCAGCCGGCCTGGGACCAACTATGGCTACACCTTC.